Listed below are T cell receptor beta chains from one sample, sequenced in a study of control samples from healthy donors and cancer patients. Method: immunoSEQ multiplex PCR; TCRdb's copy keeps in-frame clones and lacks some. Of roughly 450,000 clones detected, 75% to 95% appear once; the ten largest clones hold 6% to 7%. Specimen: PBMCs. These receptors were obtained from a man aged 40-49 years with head and neck cancer. Each CDR3 is given without its conserved first and last residue. Each record gives: J gene, D gene, V gene, CDR3 protein. A D gene is named only where the DNA matches it firmly.

j_call: TRBJ2-3
d_call: TRBD2
v_call: TRBV9
cdr3_aa: ASSVLLAGGADTQY

j_call: TRBJ2-3
d_call: TRBD1
v_call: TRBV27
cdr3_aa: ASSPRTGGPVDTQY

j_call: TRBJ2-3
d_call: NA
v_call: TRBV9
cdr3_aa: ASRVEGTDTQY

j_call: TRBJ2-7
d_call: TRBD1
v_call: TRBV5-6
cdr3_aa: ASSSRDRGIRWSYEQY

j_call: TRBJ2-5
d_call: NA
v_call: TRBV29-1
cdr3_aa: SAGGWAYQETQY

j_call: TRBJ2-7
d_call: TRBD1
v_call: TRBV9
cdr3_aa: ASSKGGPSYEQY

j_call: TRBJ1-5
d_call: NA
v_call: TRBV28
cdr3_aa: AIGGGSKSNQPQH

j_call: TRBJ2-2
d_call: TRBD2
v_call: TRBV5-1
cdr3_aa: ASSLLAGGHSNTGELF

j_call: TRBJ2-3
d_call: TRBD1
v_call: TRBV3-1/TRBV3-2
cdr3_aa: ASSRQGHRTDTQY

j_call: TRBJ2-5
d_call: NA
v_call: TRBV19
cdr3_aa: ASSKRGKETQY

j_call: TRBJ1-1
d_call: NA
v_call: TRBV6-5
cdr3_aa: ASSPLGHGGTEAF

j_call: TRBJ1-6
d_call: NA
v_call: TRBV5-5
cdr3_aa: ASSFRTGQFPLH

j_call: TRBJ1-6
d_call: NA
v_call: TRBV6-6
cdr3_aa: ASRGGTTNSPLH

j_call: TRBJ1-2
d_call: TRBD1
v_call: TRBV19
cdr3_aa: ASSMGDSNYGYT

j_call: TRBJ1-1
d_call: NA
v_call: TRBV7-9
cdr3_aa: ASSLEAAREAF

j_call: TRBJ1-5
d_call: TRBD1
v_call: TRBV19
cdr3_aa: ASSKRTGIGYSNQPQH

j_call: TRBJ2-3
d_call: NA
v_call: TRBV4-3
cdr3_aa: ASSQETPPDTQY

j_call: TRBJ2-5
d_call: NA
v_call: TRBV6-2/TRBV6-3
cdr3_aa: ASSYAPLGAGPQETQY

j_call: TRBJ2-7
d_call: NA
v_call: TRBV11-2
cdr3_aa: ASSLGLREQY

j_call: TRBJ1-6
d_call: NA
v_call: TRBV19
cdr3_aa: ASSQAGPLDSPLH

j_call: TRBJ2-7
d_call: TRBD1
v_call: TRBV12-5
cdr3_aa: ASGSGDRGVEQY

j_call: TRBJ1-3
d_call: NA
v_call: TRBV9
cdr3_aa: ASSARSISGNTIY

j_call: TRBJ2-1
d_call: NA
v_call: TRBV6-1
cdr3_aa: ASSDYTEQF

j_call: TRBJ2-2
d_call: NA
v_call: TRBV15
cdr3_aa: ATSRGNRGVPGELF

j_call: TRBJ2-7
d_call: NA
v_call: TRBV5-1
cdr3_aa: ASSPRPGGYEQY

j_call: TRBJ1-1
d_call: NA
v_call: TRBV28
cdr3_aa: ASSPQQFLMNTEAF

j_call: TRBJ2-1
d_call: NA
v_call: TRBV29-1
cdr3_aa: SVVLYNEQF

j_call: TRBJ1-1
d_call: NA
v_call: TRBV18
cdr3_aa: ASSPLPGLTEAF

j_call: TRBJ1-5
d_call: NA
v_call: TRBV12-5
cdr3_aa: ASGLVRGKEGNQPQH

j_call: TRBJ1-3
d_call: NA
v_call: TRBV6-6
cdr3_aa: ASSYSSSSGNTIY

j_call: TRBJ2-7
d_call: TRBD2
v_call: TRBV6-2/TRBV6-3
cdr3_aa: ASGLAEGLVHEQY

j_call: TRBJ2-5
d_call: TRBD2
v_call: TRBV28
cdr3_aa: ASIKGLAGPEETQY

j_call: TRBJ2-6
d_call: TRBD1
v_call: TRBV4-1
cdr3_aa: ASSQGLGTGRSGANVLT

j_call: TRBJ2-5
d_call: NA
v_call: TRBV10-3
cdr3_aa: AISGTEGVGETQY

j_call: TRBJ2-3
d_call: NA
v_call: TRBV28
cdr3_aa: ASSLGRGTDTQY

j_call: TRBJ2-1
d_call: NA
v_call: TRBV3-1/TRBV3-2
cdr3_aa: ASSQGGTRLNYNEQF

j_call: TRBJ2-5
d_call: NA
v_call: TRBV28
cdr3_aa: ASSPGETQY

j_call: TRBJ2-3
d_call: NA
v_call: TRBV9
cdr3_aa: ASSVGTPSGTDTQY

j_call: TRBJ2-2
d_call: TRBD2
v_call: TRBV25-1
cdr3_aa: ASRGGLANTGELF

j_call: TRBJ1-4
d_call: NA
v_call: TRBV5-8
cdr3_aa: ASSLWTENEKLF

j_call: TRBJ1-2
d_call: TRBD1
v_call: TRBV28
cdr3_aa: ASRQQGANYGYT

j_call: TRBJ1-5
d_call: NA
v_call: TRBV15
cdr3_aa: ATSRGFRGNQPQH

j_call: TRBJ1-1
d_call: NA
v_call: TRBV19
cdr3_aa: ASSHEYTSTEAF

j_call: TRBJ2-7
d_call: NA
v_call: TRBV5-4
cdr3_aa: ASSPWETRVYEQY

j_call: TRBJ2-7
d_call: NA
v_call: TRBV19
cdr3_aa: ASSIGGFIPSEQY

j_call: TRBJ1-1
d_call: NA
v_call: TRBV11-3
cdr3_aa: ASSRGTEAF

j_call: TRBJ2-2
d_call: NA
v_call: TRBV9
cdr3_aa: ASSAGRSNTGELF

j_call: TRBJ2-7
d_call: NA
v_call: TRBV20-1
cdr3_aa: SVGDEQY

j_call: TRBJ1-5
d_call: NA
v_call: TRBV12-3/TRBV12-4
cdr3_aa: ASSPYTNQPQH

j_call: TRBJ2-2
d_call: NA
v_call: TRBV27
cdr3_aa: ASSLTFGTNTGELF

j_call: TRBJ1-1
d_call: NA
v_call: TRBV7-2
cdr3_aa: ASSPLPLQGSEAF

j_call: TRBJ2-7
d_call: TRBD1
v_call: TRBV30
cdr3_aa: AWGKGTGPYEQY

j_call: TRBJ2-3
d_call: NA
v_call: TRBV5-1
cdr3_aa: ASSLDQTAGTQY

j_call: TRBJ2-7
d_call: NA
v_call: TRBV19
cdr3_aa: ANPPGIRTADYEQY

j_call: TRBJ2-7
d_call: NA
v_call: TRBV5-4
cdr3_aa: ASSLSADTYEQY

j_call: TRBJ2-2
d_call: TRBD1
v_call: TRBV5-6
cdr3_aa: ASSLLRSGGLSVGELF

j_call: TRBJ1-5
d_call: NA
v_call: TRBV7-6
cdr3_aa: ASSQGGNQPQH

j_call: TRBJ1-1
d_call: NA
v_call: TRBV28
cdr3_aa: ASSLPGRANTEAF